Listed here are 26 T cell receptor beta chains from one sample, sequenced in a study of T cell repertoires in cytomegalovirus infection. In TCRdb, the reads were re-called with MiXCR into one record per CDR3 protein. The sample has hundreds of thousands of distinct CDR3 sequences; 29% are singletons. Their cognate antigens are unknown. This material consisted of cultured PBMCs, taken from culture after CMV antigen stimulation. These receptors came from a human donor in good health (CMV status not recorded). Some clones in this sample may be carry-over from other donors' samples.

In its sample, this clonotype was seen a few times. The chain couples TRBV7-9 to TRBJ2-7, with a tentative D call TRBD1 (5 bases). This CDR3 spans 13 amino acids. Germline V lookup: CDR1 SEHNR, CDR2 FQNEAQ (reference sequence). V lost 5 bases, J lost 6 bases, and 14 bases lay in between. CDR3 in amino acids: CASSLPGPSEQYF. CDR3 DNA sequence: TGTGCCAGCAGCCTGCCAGGGCCCAGCGAGCAGTACTTC.

The chain carries TRBV7-9 and TRBJ1-4, with TRBD1 identical over 9 bases. The V gene's germline CDR1 is SEHNR and CDR2 FQNEAQ (reference sequence). The CDR3 runs to 16 residues. J was trimmed by 3 bases and V by 5 bases; bases with no gene match: 7. CDR3 coding DNA: TGTGCCAGCAGCACCCGGGACAGGGCAGCTAATGAAAAACTGTTTTTT. Protein: CASSTRDRAANEKLFF.

CDR3 amino acids: CASSFLVAKNIQYF. The CDR3 DNA sequence: TGTGCCAGCAGCTTTCTGGTAGCCAAAAACATTCAGTACTTC. The rearrangement joins TRBV7-2 to TRBJ2-4; D uncertain. Germline CDR1 and CDR2: SGHTA and FQGNSA. Deletions cut 3 bases from V and 0 bases from J, with 6 bases between. CDR3 size: 14 residues.

The chain joins TRBV2 to TRBJ2-5; TRBD2 matches 11 bases. Trimming at V came to 3 bases and at J to 5 bases, leaving 2 bases not matched to a gene. The CDR3 sequence is 14 residues long. The germline V gene encodes CDR1 SNHLY and CDR2 FYNNEI. The CDR3 sequence is CASSDSSGGETQYF. CDR3 bases: TGTGCCAGCAGTGATTCTAGCGGGGGGGAGACCCAGTACTTC. The full variable domain, rest sourced from reference TRBV2 and TRBJ2-5, is EPEVTQTPSHQVTQMGQEVILRCVPISNHLYFYWYRQILGQKVEFLVSFYNNEISEKSEIFDDQFSVERPDGSNFTLKIRSTKLEDSAMYFCASSDSSGGETQYFGPGTRLLVL.

The genes are TRBV6-1 and TRBJ1-2; 7 nucleotides align to TRBD1. J was trimmed by 3 bases and V by 10 bases; bases with no gene match: 14. The CDR3 contains 15 residues. Germline V gives CDR1 MNHNS, CDR2 SASEGT. The CDR3 here is CATTGGDSRDYGYTF. In nucleotides, the CDR3 is TGTGCCACCACCGGAGGGGACAGTAGAGACTATGGCTACACCTTC.

This clonotype was picked up a small number of times. This sequence joins TRBV20-1 and TRBJ1-1; TRBD1 might be the D (5 bases). Trimming took off 0 bases at V and 1 base at J, with 15 bases between the two ends. Germline CDR1 is DFQATT and CDR2 is SNEGSKA (reference sequence). The CDR3 is 16 amino acids. CDR3 nucleotides: TGCAGTGCTAGAGATGAAGAGGGGCTGACGAACACTGAAGCTTTCTTT. Translated: CSARDEEGLTNTEAFF.

The V gene is TRBV28, the J gene TRBJ2-7; D possibly corresponds to TRBD1 (5 bases). Deletions cut 1 base from V and 9 bases from J, with 10 bases between. This CDR3 spans 12 amino acids. Germline V gene data show CDR1 as MDHEN and CDR2 as SYDVKM. The CDR3 spells CASSLLSTGQYF. The CDR3 DNA reads TGTGCCAGCAGTTTATTATCCACAGGGCAGTACTTC.

J is TRBJ1-1 and V is TRBV15; TRBD1 aligns across 7 bases. The junction had 5 bases not matched to a gene; V was cut back by 3 bases and J by 1 base. The CDR3 contains 15 residues. The germline V gene encodes CDR1 LNHNV and CDR2 YYDKDF (reference sequence). CDR3 in DNA: TGTGCCACCAGCAGGGACAGGCTAAGGAACACTGAAGCTTTCTTT. It yields the protein CATSRDRLRNTEAFF.

This clonotype has more than one count but fewer than ten. The V and J genes are TRBV2 and TRBJ1-2, with 7 bases that match TRBD1. Germline CDR1 is SNHLY and CDR2 is FYNNEI. Losses at the gene ends were 3 bases for V and 5 bases for J; bases not matched to a gene: 9. This CDR3 contains 15 residues. CDR3 nucleotides: TGTGCCAGCAGTGAGTGGGAAGGGGGACAGTATGGCTACACCTTC. This codes for CASSEWEGGQYGYTF.

This clonotype was seen at least ten times. V is TRBV7-2 and J is TRBJ2-1; 9 bases agree with TRBD2. Trimming removed 4 bases from V and 6 bases from J; junction bases left unmatched: 7. The germline CDR1 and CDR2 sequences are SGHTA and FQGNSA. The CDR3 loop spans 15 amino acids. The CDR3 region is CASSSLAGESNEQFF. The CDR3 DNA is TGTGCCAGCAGCTCCTTAGCGGGAGAGAGCAATGAGCAGTTCTTC.

V and J are TRBV12-3 or TRBV12-4 and TRBJ2-6, with D perhaps TRBD1 (5 bases). V dropped 5 bases and J dropped 0 bases, with 20 bases sitting between them. There are 19 residues in the CDR3. The CDR3 region is CASSPRQSSHFSGANVLTF. For the CDR3, the DNA is TGTGCCAGCAGTCCGAGACAGTCCTCTCATTTCTCTGGGGCCAACGTCCTGACTTTC.

This clonotype has only a few counts. The chain employs TRBV5-6 and TRBJ2-3; no clear D gene. CDR1 is SGHDT and CDR2 is YYEEEE in the germline V gene. The CDR3 spans 14 residues. V was clipped by 4 bases and J by 2 bases, with 11 bases between them. The CDR3 DNA sequence: TGTGCCAGCAGCCCGGACGGCAACACAGATACGCAGTATTTT. It specifies CASSPDGNTDTQYF.

The V call is TRBV18, the J call TRBJ1-6; D is undetermined. The CDR3 loop spans 19 amino acids. Per germline, CDR1 KGHSH and CDR2 LQKENI. Between the trimmed V and J ends, which lost 0 bases and 0 bases, there was a span of 15 bases. CDR3 region: CASSPPRASRSSYNSPLHF. DNA of the CDR3: TGTGCCAGCTCACCACCTCGAGCTTCGAGGAGCTCCTATAATTCACCCCTCCACTTT. Using reference TRBV18 and TRBJ1-6 for the parts outside the CDR3, the full variable domain is NAGVMQNPRHLVRRRGQEARLRCSPMKGHSHVYWYRQLPEEGLKFMVYLQKENIIDESGMPKERFSAEFPKEGPSILRIQQVVRGDSAAYFCASSPPRASRSSYNSPLHFGNGTRLTVT.

This clonotype was seen repeatedly, ten times or more. The rearrangement uses TRBV19 and TRBJ2-7; D is uncertain. The germline V gene has CDR1 LNHDA and CDR2 SQIVND (reference sequence). V lost 4 bases, J lost 1 base, and 5 bases lay in between. The CDR3 loop spans 12 amino acids. CDR3 nucleotides: TGTGCCAGTAGTAGGGGATCCTACGAGCAGTACTTC. It encodes CASSRGSYEQYF.

The V gene is TRBV20-1, the J gene TRBJ2-1; TRBD1 matches at 8 bases. Trimming at V came to 6 bases and at J to 9 bases, leaving 13 bases not matched to a gene. CDR1 is DFQATT and CDR2 is SNEGSKA in the germline V gene (reference sequence). The CDR3 spans 14 residues. In DNA form, the CDR3 reads TGCAGTGCCCCCACGGACAGGGCCGGGGGTGAGCAGTTCTTC. Protein product: CSAPTDRAGGEQFF.

The chain uses TRBV11-1 and TRBJ2-7; D remains unclear. CDR1 SGHAT and CDR2 FQDESV come from the germline V gene (reference sequence). V dropped 3 bases and J dropped 3 bases, with 9 bases sitting between them. This CDR3 spans 13 amino acids. The CDR3 DNA is TGTGCCAGCAGCTTCCCTGAGGACTACGAGCAGTACTTC. Encoded protein: CASSFPEDYEQYF.

This clonotype was picked up a small number of times. CDR3 DNA: TGTGCCAGCAGTGAGGAGACAGGGGGATCGCGTGGCTACACCTTC. Its translation is CASSEETGGSRGYTF. The chain has TRBV6-1 and TRBJ1-2, with 9 bases identical to TRBD1. The junction had 9 bases not matched to a gene; V was cut back by 3 bases and J by 7 bases. This CDR3 is 15 amino acids long. Germline V gene data show CDR1 as MNHNS and CDR2 as SASEGT.

This clonotype appeared a few times. This chain uses TRBV7-3 with TRBJ1-6; TRBD1 aligns across 7 bases. Germline V lookup: CDR1 SGHTA, CDR2 FQGTGA. The V gene end was trimmed by 1 base and the J gene end by 9 bases; junction bases not matched to a gene: 6. The CDR3 has 15 amino acids. CDR3 coding DNA: TGTGCCAGCAGCTTAAGCGGACAGGAAGGTTCACCCCTCCACTTT. Translation: CASSLSGQEGSPLHF.

The chain uses TRBV12-3 or TRBV12-4 and TRBJ1-6, with no clear D. The CDR3 totals 14 residues. V gave up 5 bases and J gave up 14 bases, with 19 bases separating them. The CDR3 DNA is TGTGCCAGCAGTCTCTCAGGTAGCCTGATTACCCTCCACTTT. Translation: CASSLSGSLITLHF.

This clonotype was counted a few times. The gene calls are TRBV11-2 and TRBJ2-2, with TRBD2 matching 8 bases. V gave up 1 base and J gave up 3 bases; unmatched junction bases: 4. Germline V gene sequence: CDR1 SGHAT, CDR2 FQNNGV. The CDR3 has 16 residues. As DNA, the CDR3 is TGTGCCAGCAGCTTAGGATCGGGAGGGCACACCGGGGAGCTGTTTTTT. This sequence encodes CASSLGSGGHTGELFF.

This clonotype was counted between two and nine times. This rearrangement joins TRBV28 to TRBJ1-4, with D perhaps matching TRBD1 (6 bases). From germline, CDR1 is MDHEN and CDR2 SYDVKM. This CDR3 contains 14 residues. V was shortened by 4 bases and J by 8 bases, with 14 bases between the two germline ends. The CDR3 bases are TGTGCCAGCAGTTCGACAGGCGAGGGGGAAAAACTGTTTTTT. Translating it yields CASSSTGEGEKLFF.

The chain employs TRBV20-1 and TRBJ2-7; 7 bases match TRBD1. CDR1 is DFQATT and CDR2 is SNEGSKA in the germline V gene (reference sequence). The J segment lost 0 bases and the V segment lost 6 bases, leaving 17 bases of the junction unmatched. This CDR3 has 17 residues. The CDR3 loop reads CSAKKVGFRDSSYEQYF. DNA for the CDR3: TGCAGTGCAAAAAAGGTCGGGTTCAGGGACAGCTCCTACGAGCAGTACTTC.

This clonotype was observed a handful of times. This rearrangement joins TRBV7-9 to TRBJ2-7, with D perhaps TRBD1 or TRBD2 (5 bases each). Germline-derived CDR1 and CDR2 are SEHNR and FQNEAQ (reference sequence). V dropped 7 bases and J dropped 7 bases, with 23 bases sitting between them. This CDR3 has 15 amino acids. The CDR3 DNA is TGTGCCAGCAACCAAGGAGGAAGGGGTCCGGGGGAGCAGTACTTC. It codes for CASNQGGRGPGEQYF. Drawing the rest from reference TRBV7-9 and TRBJ2-7, the complete variable domain is DTGVSQNPRHKITKRGQNVTFRCDPISEHNRLYWYRQTLGQGPEFLTYFQNEAQLEKSRLLSDRFSAERPKGSFSTLEIQRTEQGDSAMYLCASNQGGRGPGEQYFGPGTRLTVT.

Regarding this clonotype: A read error may be the cause here, since a much bigger clone is one base away. The chain joins TRBV27 to TRBJ2-3, with D perhaps TRBD1 (5 bases). The germline gives CDR1 MNHEY, CDR2 SMNVEV (reference sequence). V was cut by 3 bases and J by 5 bases, with 12 bases left in between. The CDR3 runs to 14 residues. CDR3 coding DNA: TGTGCCAGCAGTTTTGTGGGGCGAATAGATACGCAGTATTTT. Translating it yields CASSFVGRIDTQYF.

This clonotype has a single count. J is TRBJ2-7 and V is TRBV9; 10 nucleotides line up with TRBD1. Per the germline V gene, CDR1 is SGDLS and CDR2 is YYNGEE. V shed 4 bases, J shed 1 base, and the junction held 5 bases outside the gene matches. This CDR3 has 15 amino acids. CDR3 in amino acids: CASSPDRGRSYEQYF. CDR3 in DNA: TGTGCCAGCAGCCCGGACAGGGGGAGATCCTACGAGCAGTACTTC.

This clonotype was recorded a few times. The chain recombines TRBV6-6 with TRBJ2-5, with 12 bases identical to TRBD2. The CDR3 has 18 residues. V trimming: 2 bases; J trimming: 0 bases; junction bases outside the gene matches: 7. Germline CDR1 is MNHNY and CDR2 is SVGAGI (reference sequence). This CDR3 is CASSYPRTSGDYQETQYF. The CDR3 DNA sequence: TGTGCCAGCAGTTACCCGCGGACTAGCGGGGACTACCAAGAGACCCAGTACTTC.